This TCR beta chain was sequenced for a study of blood T cell repertoires in COVID-19. Background on the study: T cells, B-cell-depleted T cells, or PBMCs provided the cDNA or gDNA that served as material.

Profiling relied on immunoSEQ multiplex PCR, and the TCRdb table lists in-frame clones only, not all of them. This table has 200,000 to 300,000 clones, about 88% appearing once. The CDR3 has 16 residues. Germline CDR1 KGHDR, CDR2 SFDVKD. V lost 2 bases and J 6 bases, leaving 16 bases between the germline ends. The receptor was isolated from a woman aged 55-75 years with COVID-19, enrolled during active disease. The sequenced sample was peripheral blood. The chain employs TRBV24-1 and TRBJ1-5, with D possibly being TRBD1 (5 bases). CDR3 residues: CATSDSRREIGQPQHF. The CDR3 region has the DNA TGTGCCACCAGTGATTCGCGCAGGGAAATAGGTCAGCCCCAGCATTTT.